What follows is one T cell receptor (beta chain) and its context. What it binds is not known. Its ends do not fully match the called genes, so a read error is possible. This sample stems from a study of T cell repertoires in cytomegalovirus infection. Study in general: It was the public TCR beta signatures that indicated both CMV infection and matching HLA type.

Study conclusions and caveats: The cumulative frequency of public TCR beta families identified carriers of CMV plus the relevant HLA. Clonotype analysis showed dominance of the ex vivo response by HLA-C-restricted CMV-specific TCR beta clonotypes.

Germline lookup yields CDR1 ENHRY and CDR2 SYGVKD. The CDR3 loop spans 14 amino acids. TCRdb fed the reads into MiXCR, producing one record per CDR3 protein. The sample contains around 550,000 distinct CDR3 sequences, 26% of which appear only once. Sequenced sample: PBMCs. The V and J genes are TRBV10-3 and TRBJ1-3; D ambiguous. The sequence was obtained from a human donor in good health (CMV status not recorded). Some clones in this sample may be carry-over from other donors' samples. This CDR3 reads CAISEISSGTTIYF. The CDR3 coding sequence is TGTGCCATCAGTGAGATCAGCTCTGGAACCACCATATATTTT.